This entry concerns a single T cell receptor (beta chain). This clonotype showed up many times. No antigen is known for it. Base quality data are lacking; no much larger clone is found one base away. cDNA was synthesized by template-switch 5'RACE using a primer carrying a 10-nucleotide random unique molecular identifier by which each TCR transcript was tagged. Every sequencing run covered 15-18 subjects and yielded more than 170 million TCR-beta sequences. The RNeasy kit was used for extraction of total RNA. The KAPA Real-time Library Amplification kit was used to amplify TCR-beta VDJ regions with primers for the TCR constant region and the 5'RACE anchor. Sample indexes and Illumina adaptors were added in a first PCR, and a second PCR then increased library yield. After purification with Ampure beads, the TCR product of roughly 650 bp was size-selected on a 2% E-gel SizeSelection system. Before pooling, library quality was checked on a Bioanalyzer, concentration was measured with Qubit, and libraries were quantified with the Kapa Library Quantification kit. An Illumina HiSeq 2500 sequenced the libraries paired-end 2 x 150 bp. To increase sequence diversity, roughly 24-30% phiX was spiked into each library pool. From the authors' description of their analysis: Quality-filtered reads were processed with the UMI-based MiGEC pipeline, and over 75% of raw TCR sequences were removed by the MiGEC pipeline during error correction. IMGT germline references were used for aligning VDJ genes, and each clonotype was defined as a unique CDR3 amino acid sequence together with its V-J genes. Clonal expansion, Shannon diversity and CDR3 relatedness (CalcPairwiseDistances, ClusterSamples) were evaluated with VDJtools, and phylogenetic trees were built with CLCbio workbench. Expanded clones were defined as having at least 8 unique UMIs, based on coefficient-of-variation modelling across technical triplicates. TCRdb reprocessed the public reads (quality trimming at Q25 with fastp, clone calling with MiXCR) and kept in-frame beta chains. For every CDR3 protein sequence, its rows merge into one entry that carries the most common genes and DNA. None of the V and J calls come from the authors' own analysis; TCRdb made them. This sample is represented by 20,000 to 30,000 distinct CDR3 sequences; almost 2.5% of them were singletons. Of the sample, roughly 2.1% falls within the top ten clones.

This entry comes from a study of neurological immune-mediated disorders (dated by TCRdb to about 2019). In the study overall: Of the roughly 34 multiple sclerosis patients, approximately 31 had relapsing-remitting MS and 3 had secondary progressive MS. Peripheral blood TCR-beta repertoires from patients with HTLV-I-associated myelopathy (HAM/TSP), patients with multiple sclerosis, and healthy controls were compared in the study using UMI-based sequencing. Longitudinal samples, technical triplicates and paired sorted CD4+ and CD8+ T-cell subsets, alongside PBMC samples, were included among the roughly 97 TCR-beta libraries. The cohort was made up of 60 to 75 subjects, consisting of some 14 HAM/TSP patients, approximately 35 multiple sclerosis patients and about 20 healthy controls.

Libraries from unsorted PBMCs were made from 2 million PBMCs kept in RNAlater at -80 degrees C until RNA extraction. Multiple sclerosis patients were enrolled in a US clinical protocol under which disease progression was evaluated by magnetic resonance imaging. Peripheral blood was subjected to Ficoll-Hypaque density gradient centrifugation to isolate PBMCs, which were then cryopreserved in liquid nitrogen. Study-wide findings and limitations: Repertoires from 18 of 34 MS patients were grouped by phylogenetic analysis into a cluster of related CDR3 sequences, suggesting a possible repertoire-level signature. TCR clonal expansion was greatest in HAM/TSP patients and smallest in MS patients, who ranked below even healthy controls. Expanded clones from different subjects shared no identical CDR3 amino acid sequences, which suggests that TCR-beta repertoires were private in all groups. No clinical or MRI features were associated with the MS cluster, and the authors said that larger cohorts are needed.

The germline V gene (reference sequence) provides CDR1 DFQATT and CDR2 SNEGSKA. V drops 4 bases and J drops 2 bases, leaving 14 bases in between. Taken from cysteine to phenylalanine, the CDR3 has 14 residues. The entry retains the CDR3 DNA only, 42 bases that are in frame from base 1. This sequence originates from a woman in her forties or fifties with multiple sclerosis. Sequencing was performed on PBMCs. This sequence uses TRBV20-1 and TRBJ1-2; no confident D gene assignment can be made. Read as DNA, the sequence is TGCAGTGCTATCTATCGAGAGGGCAACTATGGCTACACCTTC. It is translated as CSAIYREGNYGYTF.